The 32 T cell receptor beta chains listed next were all sequenced from one sample in a study of monozygotic twins with cystic fibrosis. Generated by immunoSEQ multiplex PCR, the TCRdb table keeps only in-frame clones and is missing some. In the table there are approximately 33,000 clones, about 87% of which are singletons. Input material: blood. Receptor source: a girl aged 2-10 years with cystic fibrosis.

This clone showed up just a few times. This sequence joins TRBV4-1 and TRBJ1-2, with 9 bases that match TRBD1. Trimming took 3 bases from V and 0 from J; bases not matched to a gene: 5. The CDR3 contains 16 residues. Germline values: CDR1 MGHRA, CDR2 YSYEKL. The CDR3: CASSHPGQGANYGYTF. The DNA for the CDR3 is TGCGCCAGCAGCCATCCGGGACAGGGAGCTAACTATGGCTACACCTTC.

A single count supports this clone. The V and J genes are TRBV2 and TRBJ2-1, with unresolved D. There are 14 residues in the CDR3. Trimming shortened V by 6 bases and J by 0 bases, and 9 bases separated the two germline ends. The germline V gene has CDR1 SNHLY and CDR2 FYNNEI. The CDR3 here is CASSAVSSYNEQFF. In nucleotides, the CDR3 is TGTGCCAGCAGCGCGGTGAGCTCCTACAATGAGCAGTTCTTC.

The chain joins TRBV5-6 to TRBJ2-3, with 9 bases lining up with TRBD1. V gave up 4 bases and J gave up 6 bases; unmatched junction bases: 6. The CDR3 is 14 residues long. Germline V gene sequence: CDR1 SGHDT, CDR2 YYEEEE. DNA for the CDR3: TGTGCCAGCAGCCCCGGGACAGGGTACGATACGCAGTATTTT. Its translation is CASSPGTGYDTQYF.

In this sample, this clone turned up a few times. The V gene is TRBV19, the J gene TRBJ1-5; 7 bases agree with TRBD1. V lost 3 bases and J lost 3; bases outside the gene matches: 17. CDR1 and CDR2 (germline): LNHDA, SQIVND (reference sequence). This CDR3 comprises 19 residues. CDR3 protein: CASSIGLFLQGWDNQPQHF. Written as DNA, the CDR3 is TGTGCCAGTAGTATCGGGCTGTTCCTACAGGGGTGGGACAATCAGCCCCAGCATTTT.

In regard to this clone: The junction does not match germline at one end; this may be a read error. The gene calls are TRBV30 and TRBJ2-1, with TRBD2 identical over 9 bases. The CDR3 is 13 residues long. The germline gives CDR1 GTSNPN, CDR2 SVGIG (reference sequence). This chain's CDR3 is CAWSPVAGGERFF. The DNA of the CDR3 is TGTGCCTGGAGTCCGGTTGCGGGGGGGGAGCGGTTCTTC.

The V and J genes are TRBV5-6 and TRBJ2-1; 9 bases fit TRBD2. The germline V gene encodes CDR1 SGHDT and CDR2 YYEEEE. V dropped 4 bases and J dropped 5; count of bases not matched to a gene: 10. CDR3 length equals 16 residues. This CDR3 reads CASSTPGLAEHNEQFF. The CDR3 DNA reads TGTGCCAGCAGCACCCCGGGACTAGCTGAACACAATGAGCAGTTCTTC.

This sequence joins TRBV9 and TRBJ2-3, with 11 bases fitting TRBD2. The germline V gene has CDR1 SGDLS and CDR2 YYNGEE. CDR3 length: 20 residues. The V and J ends lost 3 bases and 1 base, in that order; junction bases with no gene match: 16. For the CDR3, the DNA is TGTGCCAGCAGCGCCACGTTTAGCGGGGGGGCGGAGTGGGGCACAGATACGCAGTATTTT. Its protein is CASSATFSGGAEWGTDTQYF.

This clone came up a few times. The rearrangement joins TRBV30 to TRBJ1-2, with 7 bases fitting TRBD1. The CDR3 covers 13 residues. The germline gives CDR1 GTSNPN, CDR2 SVGIG (reference sequence). The trim removed 4 bases at V and 3 bases at J, leaving 5 bases unmatched. The CDR3 nucleotides read TGTGCCTGGACGACCGGGACAGACTATGGCTACACCTTC. As protein: CAWTTGTDYGYTF.

V is TRBV7-2 and J is TRBJ1-1; D is uncertain. Between the trimmed V and J ends, which lost 1 base and 1 base, there was a span of 7 bases. Looked up from germline, CDR1 is SGHTA and CDR2 is FQGNSA. This CDR3 has 14 residues. The CDR3 sequence: CASSLDGGNTEAFF. The CDR3 coding sequence is TGTGCCAGCAGCTTAGACGGCGGGAACACTGAAGCTTTCTTT.

The chain couples TRBV4-1 to TRBJ2-7; TRBD2 agrees at 11 bases. This CDR3 is built from 18 residues. The V and J ends lost 1 base and 2 bases, in that order; junction bases with no gene match: 10. Germline V gene sequence: CDR1 MGHRA, CDR2 YSYEKL. The DNA of the CDR3 is TGCGCCAGCAGCCAAGTTAGCGGGGGGGCCTTGGTCGCCTACGAGCAGTACTTC. Amino acid sequence: CASSQVSGGALVAYEQYF.

The rearrangement joins TRBV6-5 to TRBJ2-7; D call uncertain. The CDR3 is 15 amino acids. CDR1 MNHEY and CDR2 SVGAGI come from the germline V gene. Trimming removed 0 bases at V and 3 bases at J, with 12 bases between. The CDR3 DNA is TGTGCCAGCAGTTACTCGAAATACGGAAGCTACGAGCAGTACTTC. This translates into CASSYSKYGSYEQYF.

This chain joins TRBV5-4 and TRBJ2-2, with 9 bases that match TRBD2. Germline CDR1 SGHNT, CDR2 YYREEE (reference sequence). The CDR3 spans 15 residues. V shed 3 bases, J shed 4 bases, and the junction held 4 bases outside the gene matches. CDR3 nucleotide sequence: TGTGCCAGCAGCTCAGCGGGGGGCCTCACCGGGGAGCTGTTTTTT. Its translation: CASSSAGGLTGELFF.

This clone has a single count. The chain is built from TRBV9 and TRBJ1-3; D gene unclear. Trimming stripped 0 bases from V and 11 bases from J, with 12 bases between. Germline assignment: CDR1 SGDLS and CDR2 YYNGEE. The CDR3 contains 13 residues. The CDR3 DNA is TGTGCCAGCAGCGTAGCGAAGGTACCTCCCATATATTTT. Encoded protein: CASSVAKVPPIYF.

Only one count was recorded for this clone. This chain connects TRBV4-1 to TRBJ1-2; 8 bases map to TRBD1. Germline loops: CDR1 MGHRA, CDR2 YSYEKL. The CDR3 consists of 16 residues. V was clipped by 0 bases and J by 3 bases; unmatched bases: 6. As DNA, the CDR3 is TGCGCCAGCAGCCAAGAGGGACAGGTGGGGTACTATGGCTACACCTTC. It translates to CASSQEGQVGYYGYTF.

This chain joins TRBV19 and TRBJ2-3; D unclear. V lost 4 bases, J lost 6 bases, and 8 bases lay in between. The CDR3 runs to 12 residues. The germline gives CDR1 LNHDA, CDR2 SQIVND (reference sequence). CDR3 sequence reads: CASSTNPDTQYF. The CDR3 coding sequence is TGTGCCAGTAGTACCAATCCGGATACGCAGTATTTT.

The chain uses TRBV4-1 and TRBJ1-1, with unresolved D. Trimming removed 0 bases at V and 10 bases at J, with 18 bases between. CDR1 is MGHRA and CDR2 is YSYEKL in the germline V gene. The CDR3 spans 15 residues. The chain's CDR3 is CASSQDSRDLRRAFF. In DNA, the CDR3 is TGCGCCAGCAGCCAAGATTCCCGGGATTTAAGGAGAGCTTTCTTT.

The CDR3 protein is CASGYSNSPLHF. The CDR3 DNA is TGTGCCTCAGGGTATAGTAATTCACCCCTCCACTTT. The V gene is TRBV7-9, the J gene TRBJ1-6; possible D gene TRBD1, 5 bases. V lost 11 bases, J lost 6 bases, and 11 bases lay in between. This CDR3 region has 12 residues. Germline assignment: CDR1 SEHNR and CDR2 FQNEAQ (reference sequence). Using reference TRBV7-9 and TRBJ1-6 for the parts outside the CDR3, the full variable domain is DTGVSQNPRHKITKRGQNVTFRCDPISEHNRLYWYRQTLGQGPEFLTYFQNEAQLEKSRLLSDRFSAERPKGSFSTLEIQRTEQGDSAMYLCASGYSNSPLHFGNGTRLTVT.

The chain joins TRBV2 to TRBJ2-3; D remains ambiguous. V lost 8 bases and J 0 bases, leaving 12 bases between the germline ends. The CDR3 contains 14 residues. Germline assignment: CDR1 SNHLY and CDR2 FYNNEI. This CDR3 is CASDAYRSTDTQYF. The DNA of the CDR3 is TGTGCCAGCGATGCCTATCGAAGCACAGATACGCAGTATTTT.

V usage is TRBV9 and J usage is TRBJ1-5; 7 nucleotides agree with TRBD1. The V gene's germline CDR1 is SGDLS and CDR2 YYNGEE. Trimming cost V 3 bases and J 5 bases; bases outside gene matches: 5. This CDR3 has 14 amino acids. The CDR3 loop is CASSAGGWDQPQHF. The CDR3 nucleotides read TGTGCCAGCAGCGCAGGGGGGTGGGATCAGCCCCAGCATTTT.

The J gene is TRBJ2-7, the V gene TRBV6-1; a possible D gene is TRBD2 (6 bases). The CDR3 is made up of 15 amino acids. The V gene lost 5 bases and the J gene lost 2 bases, with 16 bases spanning the gap. Germline CDR1 and CDR2: MNHNS and SASEGT. The CDR3 spells CASSIYRDSPYEQYF. CDR3 nucleotide sequence: TGTGCCAGCAGTATTTACCGGGACTCACCCTACGAGCAGTACTTC.

The chain joins TRBV18 to TRBJ2-3; 11 bases map to TRBD1. Trimming removed 6 bases from V and 3 bases from J; junction bases left unmatched: 8. The germline V gene encodes CDR1 KGHSH and CDR2 LQKENI. The CDR3 has 16 residues. The CDR3 here is CASSPGTGGSTDTQYF. In DNA form, the CDR3 reads TGTGCCAGCTCTCCCGGGACAGGGGGGTCGACAGATACGCAGTATTTT.

This chain uses TRBV19 with TRBJ1-5, with D possibly matching TRBD1 (5 bases). Trimming left V 6 bases short and J 3 bases short, with 15 bases between. This CDR3 is 15 amino acids long. Germline loops: CDR1 LNHDA, CDR2 SQIVND (reference sequence). CDR3 residues: CASRRPGWNNQPQHF. For the CDR3, the DNA is TGTGCCAGTAGGCGGCCAGGGTGGAACAATCAGCCCCAGCATTTT.

This chain links TRBV7-2 with TRBJ2-7; 9 nucleotides line up with TRBD2. Germline V gives CDR1 SGHTA, CDR2 FQGNSA. The V and J ends lost 2 bases and 4 bases, in that order; junction bases with no gene match: 9. CDR3 length: 16 residues. CDR3 residues: CASSLILAGGPYEQYF. The CDR3 DNA is TGTGCCAGCAGCTTAATCCTCGCGGGGGGGCCGTACGAGCAGTACTTC.

This sequence joins TRBV4-1 and TRBJ1-2, with D unclear. Trimming pared 1 base from V and 7 bases from J, leaving 7 bases between. This CDR3 is 12 amino acids long. Germline CDR1 reads MGHRA; CDR2 reads YSYEKL. CDR3 sequence: CASSQGRSGYTF. The CDR3 DNA reads TGCGCCAGCAGCCAAGGGCGATCTGGCTACACCTTC.

This chain uses TRBV2 with TRBJ1-2, with 9 bases that match TRBD1. Germline loops: CDR1 SNHLY, CDR2 FYNNEI. The CDR3 contains 14 residues. With V trimmed by 4 bases and J by 4 bases, 4 bases remained unmatched. The DNA for the CDR3 is TGTGCCAGCAGTGCTGAGACAGGGGGCTATGGCTACACCTTC. As protein: CASSAETGGYGYTF.

The J gene is TRBJ2-3, the V gene TRBV6-6; 8 bases are shared with TRBD1. CDR1 is MNHNY, CDR2 SVGAGI, per germline (reference sequence). The CDR3 is 15 amino acids. The V and J ends lost 6 bases and 1 base, in that order; junction bases with no gene match: 6. The CDR3 bases are TGTGCCAGCAGGAACAGGGGGTTTGGCACAGATACGCAGTATTTT. It yields the protein CASRNRGFGTDTQYF.

Concerning this clone: The sample has other DNA sequences that encode this CDR3 too. V and J are TRBV29-1 and TRBJ2-1, with D hard to call. The CDR3 extends over 11 amino acids. The V gene's germline CDR1 is SQVTM and CDR2 ANQGSEA. Trimming stripped 0 bases from V and 3 bases from J, with 0 bases between. CDR3 in amino acids: CSVEDYNEQFF. CDR3 sequence (DNA): TGCAGCGTTGAAGACTACAATGAGCAGTTCTTC.

This chain joins TRBV7-2 and TRBJ1-2; TRBD1 is a possible D gene (6 bases). Germline V CDR1 and CDR2: SGHTA, FQGNSA. This CDR3 has 14 amino acids. V lost 3 bases, J lost 5 bases, and 13 bases lay in between. The CDR3: CASSFQGSGYGYTF. CDR3 DNA sequence: TGTGCCAGCAGCTTTCAGGGGTCGGGGTATGGCTACACCTTC.

V and J are TRBV5-4 and TRBJ1-5, with D unresolved. The V gene's germline CDR1 is SGHNT and CDR2 YYREEE (reference sequence). Trimming took 5 bases from V and 10 from J, leaving 13 bases between them. The CDR3 length is 12 residues. DNA for the CDR3: TGTGCCAGCAGTTCCAACCGGGGACCCCAGCATTTT. This gives the protein CASSSNRGPQHF.

V and J are TRBV14 and TRBJ1-5; 9 positions match TRBD1. The CDR3 covers 12 residues. Per the germline V gene, CDR1 is SGHDN and CDR2 is FVKESK. The trim removed 0 bases at V and 15 bases at J, leaving 3 bases unmatched. In nucleotides, the CDR3 is TGTGCCAGCAGCCAAGAGACAGGGGGAGGGCATTTT. Its protein product is CASSQETGGGHF. The full variable domain, completed using reference TRBV14 and TRBJ1-5, is EAGVTQFPSHSVIEKGQTVTLRCDPISGHDNLYWYRRVMGKEIKFLLHFVKESKQDESGMPNNRFLAERTGGTYSTLKVQPAELEDSGVYFCASSQETGGGHFGDGTRLSIL.

The chain carries TRBV4-2 and TRBJ2-3; TRBD2 aligns across 7 bases. The CDR3 runs 16 residues. V lost 2 bases, J lost 6 bases, and 11 bases stayed unmatched. Germline V gene lookup returns CDR1 LGHNA and CDR2 YNFKEQ. The CDR3 coding sequence is TGTGCCAGCAGCCAAAGGCTTGGACTAGTCATGGATACGCAGTATTTT. This codes for CASSQRLGLVMDTQYF.

This clone occurred a few times. V is TRBV2 and J is TRBJ1-1; unclear D gene. The CDR3 is 13 amino acids. Trimming shortened V by 8 bases and J by 0 bases, and 10 bases separated the two germline ends. Germline V gene sequence: CDR1 SNHLY, CDR2 FYNNEI. CDR3 protein: CASYKGMNTEAFF. CDR3 bases: TGTGCCAGCTACAAGGGAATGAACACTGAAGCTTTCTTT.